This T cell receptor (beta chain) derives from a study of cytomegalovirus exposure and HLA in healthy donors. Per germline, CDR1 SGHAT and CDR2 FQNNGV. The CDR3 sequence is 15 residues long. Unmatched junction bases numbered 7, after V lost 7 bases and J lost 2 bases. 13 Jbeta primers and 60 Vbeta primers were used for the PCR. Profiling relied on immunoSEQ multiplex PCR, and the TCRdb table lists in-frame clones only, not all of them. In the table there are about 120,000 clones, roughly 9% of which are singletons. The sample holds a few counts of this clone. The sequence derives from a woman in her thirties or forties in good health and CMV-seropositive. Specimen: PBMCs. The J gene is TRBJ2-3, the V gene TRBV11-2; TRBD2 agrees at 9 bases. As DNA, the CDR3 is TGTGCCAGCATCCTGCGGGGGGGCCTCACAGATACGCAGTATTTT. It yields the protein CASILRGGLTDTQYF.